One and the same sample provided the 6 T cell receptor beta chains below, sequenced in a study of OX40 agonist ivuxolimab in advanced cancers. Here immunoSEQ multiplex PCR was the method, and the copy in TCRdb shows in-frame clones only, minus some. Of approximately 50,000 clones listed, roughly 88% are singletons. This specimen consisted of CD4+ or CD8+ T cells sorted from blood, obtained in a trial of the OX40 agonist ivuxolimab. These receptors were obtained from an adult with an advanced solid tumor such as melanoma, head and neck, liver or kidney cancer.

CDR3 bases: TGTGCCAGCAGCTTCCAGACAGGGCTTACCTACGAGCAGTACTTC. Translation: CASSFQTGLTYEQYF. The chain recombines TRBV7-2 with TRBJ2-7, with 7 bases aligning to TRBD1. This CDR3 comprises 15 residues. The V and J ends lost 3 bases and 2 bases, in that order; junction bases with no gene match: 7. CDR1 and CDR2 from the germline V gene are SGHTA and FQGNSA.

The rearrangement joins TRBV7-9 to TRBJ1-1; D ambiguous. CDR1 and CDR2 from the germline V gene are SEHNR and FQNEAQ (reference sequence). This CDR3 comprises 14 residues. V was cut by 1 base and J by 1 base, with 7 bases left in between. Here the CDR3 DNA reads TGTGCCAGCAGCTTAGTTCCTAGGAACACTGAAGCTTTCTTT. Encoded protein: CASSLVPRNTEAFF.

This clone appeared a few times. This sequence joins TRBV27 and TRBJ2-3; D tentatively fits TRBD1 or TRBD2 (5 bases each). Germline V gene data show CDR1 as MNHEY and CDR2 as SMNVEV (reference sequence). V was clipped by 6 bases and J by 8 bases, with 21 bases between them. This CDR3 is built from 15 residues. The CDR3, as DNA: TGTGCCAGCAGGACCGGGACGGACGCAGCAGCTACGCAGTATTTT. Its protein is CASRTGTDAAATQYF.

The rearrangement links TRBV5-6 to TRBJ2-7; 8 bases agree with TRBD1. This CDR3 spans 15 amino acids. Germline V gene lookup returns CDR1 SGHDT and CDR2 YYEEEE. V gave up 5 bases and J gave up 6 bases; unmatched junction bases: 13. CDR3 protein: CASSSRAQGAGEQYF. CDR3 nucleotide sequence: TGTGCCAGCAGTTCCCGGGCCCAGGGGGCCGGCGAGCAGTACTTC.

The rearrangement joins TRBV2 to TRBJ2-5, with a weak D call TRBD2 (6 bases). The CDR3 is 12 amino acids. V lost 8 bases and J lost 4, with 11 bases in between. From germline, CDR1 is SNHLY and CDR2 FYNNEI. The CDR3 sequence: CASGGRGETQYF. The CDR3 nucleotides read TGTGCCAGCGGGGGGAGAGGAGAGACCCAGTACTTC.

The genes are TRBV15 and TRBJ2-7; the D gene is possibly TRBD2 (5 bases). Germline V gene lookup returns CDR1 LNHNV and CDR2 YYDKDF (reference sequence). This CDR3 contains 13 residues. The V end lost 0 bases, the J end lost 5 bases, and 8 bases lay between the germline ends. The CDR3 nucleotides are TGTGCCACCAGCAGAGATGCCGGGAACGAGCAGTACGTC. Protein: CATSRDAGNEQYV.